Listed here is a single T cell receptor (beta chain). The antigen is not known. The sample is drawn from a study of a mutant IDH1 vaccine in newly diagnosed glioma. Looking at the study overall: Onset of vaccination occurred 4-6 weeks following radiotherapy alone, or with temozolomide cycles.

General study points: In roughly 93% of patients, immune responses induced by the vaccine occurred.

Assay used: immunoSEQ multiplex PCR; TCRdb lists only in-frame clones, some missing. Of over 50,000 clones listed, about 86% are singletons. As to time point: week 5, during vaccination. Doses of 300 ug of mutant IDH1 20-mer peptide were given with topical imiquimod. Astrocytomas that were new, WHO grade 3 or 4, IDH1-mutant and ATRX-lost were present in the donors. The sample was PBMCs, taken from a glioma patient whose treatment included an IDH1 peptide vaccine. This TCR was recovered from a man aged 25-40 years with glioma.

CDR3 nucleotide sequence: TGTGCCAGCAGCTTGGTGGTTATACAGGGTGTAGATCAGCCCCAGCATTTT. Its translation: CASSLVVIQGVDQPQHF. The chain combines TRBV5-8 with TRBJ1-5, with D possibly TRBD1 on 6 matching bases. The ends were cut back, 0 bases at V and 5 bases at J, with 18 bases in the middle. CDR1 is SGHTS, CDR2 YDEGEE, per germline. The CDR3 sequence is 17 residues long. The full variable domain, completed using reference TRBV5-8 and TRBJ1-5, is EAGVTQSPTHLIKTRGQQATLRCSPISGHTSVYWYQQALGLGLQFLLWYDEGEERNRGNFPPRFSGRQFPNYSSELNVNALELEDSALYLCASSLVVIQGVDQPQHFGDGTRLSIL.